The 27 T cell receptor beta chains below come from one sample, sequenced in a study of T cells after somatic rescue of genetic block. TCRdb's table, derived via immunoSEQ multiplex PCR, lists solely in-frame clones and lacks some. Altogether about 10,000 clones are present, around 74% being singletons, with the ten largest covering about 22%. The sample was peripheral blood mononuclear cells (PBMCs). These receptor sequences come from a boy younger than 18.

The chain employs TRBV5-1 and TRBJ2-3; D may be TRBD2 (6 bases). CDR1 is SGHRS, CDR2 YFSETQ, per germline. The ends were cut back, 1 base at V and 1 base at J, with 10 bases in the middle. The length of the CDR3 is 15 residues. CDR3 sequence reads: CASSLSGGGTDTQYF. CDR3 coding DNA: TGCGCCAGCAGCTTGTCCGGGGGTGGCACAGATACGCAGTATTTT.

This sequence joins TRBV5-1 and TRBJ1-1; weak D call: TRBD1 (6 bases). V was shortened by 6 bases and J by 1 base, with 10 bases between the two germline ends. The CDR3 is 13 residues long. Germline V gives CDR1 SGHRS, CDR2 YFSETQ. The CDR3 loop is CASTRQENTEAFF. The CDR3, as DNA: TGCGCCAGCACGCGACAGGAGAACACTGAAGCTTTCTTT. The full variable domain, rest sourced from reference TRBV5-1 and TRBJ1-1, is KAGVTQTPRYLIKTRGQQVTLSCSPISGHRSVSWYQQTPGQGLQFLFEYFSETQRNKGNFPGRFSGRQFSNSRSEMNVSTLELGDSALYLCASTRQENTEAFFGQGTRLTVV.

The V call is TRBV2, the J call TRBJ1-2, with unresolved D. Germline V gene lookup returns CDR1 SNHLY and CDR2 FYNNEI. There are 10 residues in the CDR3. Trimming cost V 6 bases and J 8 bases, with 7 bases left between them. CDR3 loop: CASRSVGYTF. In DNA form, the CDR3 reads TGTGCCAGCAGATCTGTAGGCTACACCTTC.

This chain connects TRBV27 to TRBJ2-5; D possibly corresponds to TRBD2 (6 bases). The DNA end is a closer match to TRBJ2-7, so the J assignment may be wrong. This CDR3 is 15 amino acids long. The germline CDR1 and CDR2 sequences are MNHEY and SMNVEV (reference sequence). The DNA of the CDR3 is TGTGCCAGCAGGCCTGGCGGGGTCAGGTCCTACGAGCAGTACTTC. Its protein is CASRPGGVRSYEQYF.

The genes are TRBV10-3 and TRBJ1-4; 9 bases agree with TRBD1. CDR3 size: 15 residues. Trimming at V came to 6 bases and at J to 3 bases, leaving 5 bases not matched to a gene. CDR1 ENHRY and CDR2 SYGVKD come from the germline V gene. CDR3 loop: CAIRPGQGSNEKLFF. The CDR3 DNA sequence: TGTGCCATCAGACCGGGACAGGGATCTAATGAAAAACTGTTTTTT.

V is TRBV5-4 and J is TRBJ2-5; the match to TRBD2 covers 8 bases. CDR3 length: 16 amino acids. The V segment lost 4 bases and the J segment 5 bases; nucleotides outside the gene matches: 13. Germline V gives CDR1 SGHNT, CDR2 YYREEE (reference sequence). DNA of the CDR3: TGTGCCAGCAGCCCATCCGGCGGGGGGCCGGGGGAGACCCAGTACTTC. Protein: CASSPSGGGPGETQYF.

The chain carries TRBV2 and TRBJ2-7, with D tentatively TRBD1 (5 bases). The CDR3 runs 14 residues. CDR1 and CDR2 (germline): SNHLY, FYNNEI. The V end was cut by 0 bases, the J end by 1 base, with 7 bases between. CDR3 nucleotides: TGTGCCAGCAGTGAAGCGGCAGGGTCCTACGAGCAGTACTTC. Protein product: CASSEAAGSYEQYF.

This chain links TRBV4-2 with TRBJ2-6; D ambiguous. V dropped 4 bases and J dropped 0 bases, with 7 bases sitting between them. This CDR3 comprises 15 residues. The germline V gene has CDR1 LGHNA and CDR2 YNFKEQ. CDR3 DNA: TGTGCCAGCAGCCCACGTTTCTCTGGGGCCAACGTCCTGACTTTC. This encodes CASSPRFSGANVLTF.

V usage is TRBV27 and J usage is TRBJ1-5, with 9 bases fitting TRBD1. The V gene end was trimmed by 6 bases and the J gene end by 4 bases; junction bases not matched to a gene: 7. CDR1 is MNHEY and CDR2 is SMNVEV in the germline V gene (reference sequence). CDR3 length: 15 amino acids. The CDR3 spells CASSSNRGPNQPQHF. CDR3 coding DNA: TGTGCCAGCAGCTCCAACAGGGGGCCTAATCAGCCCCAGCATTTT.

This clone was counted a single time. The rearrangement joins TRBV9 to TRBJ2-5; TRBD2 aligns across 9 bases. V was clipped by 3 bases and J by 2 bases; unmatched bases: 11. The CDR3 length is 17 residues. Germline V gene lookup returns CDR1 SGDLS and CDR2 YYNGEE. The CDR3 DNA sequence: TGTGCCAGCAGCGGCGATTGGGGTAGCGGGGGTCAAGAGACCCAGTACTTC. It specifies CASSGDWGSGGQETQYF.

The chain is built from TRBV5-6 and TRBJ1-5; D unresolved. The V end was cut by 1 base, the J end by 2 bases, with 10 bases between. CDR1 SGHDT and CDR2 YYEEEE come from the germline V gene. The CDR3 spans 15 residues. CDR3 sequence reads: CASSLRESGNQPQHF. CDR3 DNA sequence: TGTGCCAGCAGCTTGCGGGAATCGGGCAATCAGCCCCAGCATTTT.

The genes are TRBV19 and TRBJ2-7; TRBD2 is a possible D gene (6 bases). V lost 3 bases, J lost 1 base, and 13 bases lay in between. This CDR3 contains 15 residues. Germline-derived CDR1 and CDR2 are LNHDA and SQIVND (reference sequence). The CDR3 bases are TGTGCCAGTAGTATTTCGCGGGGCAAGTCCTACGAGCAGTACTTC. Translated, it gives CASSISRGKSYEQYF.

CDR3 nucleotide sequence: TGTGCCAGCTCAAGGGCTAGCGGGGTCGATGAGCAGTTCTTC. Amino acids: CASSRASGVDEQFF. This chain uses TRBV18 with TRBJ2-1; the match to TRBD2 covers 9 bases. Germline CDR1 reads KGHSH; CDR2 reads LQKENI. This CDR3 spans 14 amino acids. V lost 5 bases to trimming and J lost 8 bases; unmatched junction nucleotides: 7.

This clone was picked up a small number of times. The gene calls are TRBV7-9 and TRBJ1-1, with a possible D match to TRBD1 (6 bases). The V end lost 3 bases, the J end lost 4 bases, and 15 bases lay between the germline ends. CDR1 is SEHNR and CDR2 is FQNEAQ in the germline V gene (reference sequence). This CDR3 region has 15 residues. In DNA, the CDR3 is TGTGCCAGCAGCTTGGCGGGGGGGCTGGGCACTGAAGCTTTCTTT. It specifies CASSLAGGLGTEAFF.

This chain connects TRBV28 to TRBJ1-5, with 7 bases lining up with TRBD1. Trimming cost V 6 bases and J 5 bases; bases outside gene matches: 10. The CDR3 totals 15 residues. Germline lookup yields CDR1 MDHEN and CDR2 SYDVKM. CDR3 sequence reads: CASRTRDRPHQPQHF. In DNA, the CDR3 is TGTGCCAGCAGGACGAGGGACAGACCTCATCAGCCCCAGCATTTT.

The V and J genes are TRBV30 and TRBJ1-6; tentatively, D is TRBD1 (6 bases). V lost 2 bases, J lost 6 bases, and 11 bases lay in between. There are 14 residues in the CDR3. The germline CDR1 and CDR2 sequences are GTSNPN and SVGIG (reference sequence). The CDR3 DNA is TGTGCCTGGAGTAGGGGGGGGGTTAATTCACCCCTCCACTTT. As protein: CAWSRGGVNSPLHF.

This clone has only a few counts. The rearrangement joins TRBV6-5 to TRBJ1-3, with D possibly being TRBD1 (5 bases). Germline CDR1 and CDR2: MNHEY and SVGAGI. The ends were cut back, 0 bases at V and 3 bases at J, with 9 bases in the middle. The CDR3 covers 15 residues. Here the CDR3 DNA reads TGTGCCAGCAGTTACTCGGGGGGGGGTGGAAACACCATATATTTT. Translation gives CASSYSGGGGNTIYF.

This sequence joins TRBV10-3 and TRBJ1-3; possibly TRBD1 for D (5 bases). Germline V gene sequence: CDR1 ENHRY, CDR2 SYGVKD. The ends were cut back, 4 bases at V and 2 bases at J, with 9 bases in the middle. This CDR3 contains 14 residues. CDR3 sequence (DNA): TGTGCCATCAGTGCACAGGCTGCTGGAAACACCATATATTTT. Translating gives CAISAQAAGNTIYF.

The chain joins TRBV4-1 to TRBJ2-1; TRBD2 agrees at 9 bases. The CDR3 loop spans 18 amino acids. CDR1 is MGHRA and CDR2 is YSYEKL in the germline V gene. The trim removed 0 bases at V and 0 bases at J, leaving 6 bases unmatched. The CDR3 DNA reads TGCGCCAGCAGCCAAGACTATAGCGGGGGCAGCTCCTACAATGAGCAGTTCTTC. Amino acids: CASSQDYSGGSSYNEQFF.

V is TRBV27 and J is TRBJ2-7, with D possibly matching TRBD2 (5 bases). The germline gives CDR1 MNHEY, CDR2 SMNVEV (reference sequence). Trimming cost V 6 bases and J 2 bases, with 14 bases left between them. The CDR3 sequence is 14 residues long. The CDR3 loop reads CASSRRVHPYEQYF. CDR3 in DNA: TGTGCCAGCAGCAGGCGGGTTCATCCCTACGAGCAGTACTTC.

The V call is TRBV6-6, the J call TRBJ1-6; 8 bases align to TRBD1. CDR3 size: 13 residues. Trimming removed 7 bases from V and 7 bases from J; junction bases left unmatched: 3. Germline assignment: CDR1 MNHNY and CDR2 SVGAGI (reference sequence). CDR3 DNA: TGTGCCAGCACCGGACAGGGCAATTCACCCCTCCACTTT. It translates to CASTGQGNSPLHF.

The rearrangement uses TRBV11-2 and TRBJ2-1, with D unclear. This CDR3 comprises 14 residues. Per the germline V gene, CDR1 is SGHAT and CDR2 is FQNNGV. Trimming took off 1 base at V and 10 bases at J, with 14 bases between the two ends. The CDR3 reads CASSLGVLMMEQFF. The CDR3 DNA sequence: TGTGCCAGCAGCTTAGGGGTGCTAATGATGGAGCAGTTCTTC. Together with reference TRBV11-2 and TRBJ2-1, the CDR3 gives the full variable domain: EAGVAQSPRYKIIEKRQSVAFWCNPISGHATLYWYQQILGQGPKLLIQFQNNGVVDDSQLPKDRFSAERLKGVDSTLKIQPAKLEDSAVYLCASSLGVLMMEQFFGPGTRLTVL.

This chain uses TRBV28 with TRBJ1-5; 8 nucleotides agree with TRBD1. V gave up 6 bases and J gave up 2 bases; unmatched junction bases: 12. Looked up from germline, CDR1 is MDHEN and CDR2 is SYDVKM. The CDR3 covers 17 residues. Here the CDR3 reads CASSHPRQGAGNQPQHF. For the CDR3, the DNA is TGTGCCAGCAGCCACCCCCGTCAGGGGGCGGGCAATCAGCCCCAGCATTTT.

V usage is TRBV18 and J usage is TRBJ1-1; D remains unclear. The germline V gene encodes CDR1 KGHSH and CDR2 LQKENI. CDR3 size: 15 residues. Trimming stripped 2 bases from V and 4 bases from J, with 14 bases between. The CDR3 loop is CASSPVQLPSTEAFF. CDR3 DNA: TGTGCCAGCTCACCAGTACAGCTGCCATCCACTGAAGCTTTCTTT.

The chain is built from TRBV10-3 and TRBJ2-1, with D perhaps matching TRBD2 (5 bases). CDR1 ENHRY and CDR2 SYGVKD come from the germline V gene. V was cut by 4 bases and J by 8 bases, with 9 bases left in between. The CDR3 has 12 amino acids. In DNA form, the CDR3 reads TGTGCCATCAGTGGAGGGTTGGATGAGCAGTTCTTC. Translated, it gives CAISGGLDEQFF.

V is TRBV28 and J is TRBJ2-7; 8 positions match TRBD2. Looked up from germline, CDR1 is MDHEN and CDR2 is SYDVKM. This CDR3 comprises 14 residues. V trimming: 3 bases; J trimming: 4 bases; junction bases outside the gene matches: 5. CDR3 sequence reads: CASSFGVAGYEQYF. The CDR3, as DNA: TGTGCCAGCAGTTTTGGGGTAGCGGGGTACGAGCAGTACTTC.

The chain joins TRBV5-4 to TRBJ2-3; no reliable D call. The V end was cut by 10 bases, the J end by 8 bases, with 26 bases between. The germline V gene encodes CDR1 SGHNT and CDR2 YYREEE (reference sequence). This CDR3 has 15 amino acids. CDR3 amino acids: CAGSPPAGPPGTQYF. Here the CDR3 DNA reads TGTGCCGGCTCACCCCCGGCCGGCCCGCCCGGTACGCAGTATTTT.